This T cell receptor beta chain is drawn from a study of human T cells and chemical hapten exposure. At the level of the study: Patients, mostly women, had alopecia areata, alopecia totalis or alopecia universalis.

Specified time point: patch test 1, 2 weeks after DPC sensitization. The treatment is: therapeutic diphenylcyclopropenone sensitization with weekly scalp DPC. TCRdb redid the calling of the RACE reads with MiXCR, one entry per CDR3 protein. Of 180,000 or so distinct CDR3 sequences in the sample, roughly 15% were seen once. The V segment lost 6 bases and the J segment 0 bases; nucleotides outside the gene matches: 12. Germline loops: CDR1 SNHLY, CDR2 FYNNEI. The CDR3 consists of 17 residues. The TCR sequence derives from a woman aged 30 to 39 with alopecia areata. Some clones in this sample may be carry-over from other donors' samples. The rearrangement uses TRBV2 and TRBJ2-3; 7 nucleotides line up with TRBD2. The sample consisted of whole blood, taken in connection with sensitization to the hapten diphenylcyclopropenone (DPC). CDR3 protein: CASRIPGTTASTDTQYF. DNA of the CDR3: TGTGCCAGCAGAATTCCCGGGACTACCGCGAGCACAGATACGCAGTATTTT.